This T cell receptor (beta chain) was documented in a study of long-term antiretroviral therapy in people with HIV. From germline, CDR1 is MGHDK and CDR2 SYGVNS. The CDR3 runs to 11 residues. V lost 10 bases and J 5 bases, leaving 12 bases between the germline ends. No fewer than two post-ART and no fewer than one pre-ART PBMC samples existed for each donor. Prior to DNA extraction, the samples held about 0.9-11 million cryopreserved PBMC. A v3.0 immunoSEQ assay was performed at survey level. Using immunoSEQ multiplex PCR, the repertoire was profiled, and TCRdb retains in-frame clones only, with some absent. The table records 7,200 or so clones, about 76% of them present only once.

The V and J genes are TRBV25-1 and TRBJ2-7; weak D call: TRBD1 (5 bases). The sequence derives from a middle-aged man with HIV. Sequenced material: unsorted PBMCs, taken about 0.9 years before starting antiretroviral therapy. CDR3 sequence: CATATVNEQYF. CDR3 DNA sequence: TGTGCCACAGCGACAGTGAACGAGCAGTACTTC.